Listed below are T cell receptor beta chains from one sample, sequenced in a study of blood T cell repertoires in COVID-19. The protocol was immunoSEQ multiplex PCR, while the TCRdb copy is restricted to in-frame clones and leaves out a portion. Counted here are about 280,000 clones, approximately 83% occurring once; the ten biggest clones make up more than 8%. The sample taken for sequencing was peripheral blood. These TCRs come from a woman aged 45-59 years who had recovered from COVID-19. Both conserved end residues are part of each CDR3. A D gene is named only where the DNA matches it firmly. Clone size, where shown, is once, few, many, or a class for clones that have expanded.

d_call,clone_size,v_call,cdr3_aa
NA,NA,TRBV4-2,CASSQDDYLVSQYF
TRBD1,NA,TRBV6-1,CASSEEFWQGAYEQYF
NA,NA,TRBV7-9,CASSPRLGGETGELFF
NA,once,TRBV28,CASSLGTATFTDTQYF
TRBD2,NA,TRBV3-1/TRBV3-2,CASSQGLAGGKVWDEQYF
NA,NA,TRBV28,CASSFGGGAHTDTQYF
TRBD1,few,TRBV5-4,CASSTGQLLNTGELFF
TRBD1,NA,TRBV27,CASSLSGTGWRNTEAFF
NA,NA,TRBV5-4,CASSPETISDEQYF
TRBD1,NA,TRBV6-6,CASSGTANTEAFF
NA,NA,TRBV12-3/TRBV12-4,CVVVGYDYGYTF
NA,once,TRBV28,CASSLAGEKLFF
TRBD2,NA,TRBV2,CASQVGLAVGEQFF
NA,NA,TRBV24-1,CATSDPARNTIYF
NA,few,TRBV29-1,CSVESREGNEQFF
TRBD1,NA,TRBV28,CASSSQGWGYTF
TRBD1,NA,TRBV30,CAWSGPTGLGGELFF
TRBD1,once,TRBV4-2,CASSLRTGADQPQHF
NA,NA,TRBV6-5,CASSTLATSTDTQYF
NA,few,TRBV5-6,CASSSQGWETQYF
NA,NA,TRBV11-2,CASSLGTNYGYTF
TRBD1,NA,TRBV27,CASSLGQGENGPQHF
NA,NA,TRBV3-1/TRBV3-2,CASSQDAGRWGGTSGYNEQFF
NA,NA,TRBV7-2,CASSPRLGEQYF
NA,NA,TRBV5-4,CASSGNRAGNTIYF
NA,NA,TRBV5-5,CASSLVGRVDPNYGYTF
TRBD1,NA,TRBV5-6,CASSRTGITGELFF
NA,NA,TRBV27,CASSSLGGGLYEQYF
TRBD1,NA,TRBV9,CASSAAGTGHRNYGYTF
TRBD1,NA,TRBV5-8,CAIPYAQGVSYEQYF
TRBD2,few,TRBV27,CASSLSTSEGTQYF
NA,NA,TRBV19,CASLGGSGLEKLFF
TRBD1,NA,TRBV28,CASSYGQENSPLHF
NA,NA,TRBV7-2,CASSFIGQINTEAFF
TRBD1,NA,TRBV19,CASSTSLRDRVRDEQFF
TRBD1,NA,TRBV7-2,CASSWTGTDTQYF
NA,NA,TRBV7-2,CASSPFVRGGLTNTEAFF
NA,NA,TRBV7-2,CASSLGDSQPQHF
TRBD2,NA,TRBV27,CASTGGVKETQYF
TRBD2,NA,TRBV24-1,CATRSGLYNEQFF
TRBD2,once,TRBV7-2,CASSYLLAGTNTDTQYF